This paragraph reports one T cell receptor (beta chain). Antigen specificity is unknown. The CDR3 is 12 amino acids. Germline lookup yields CDR1 SGHRS and CDR2 YFSETQ. Trimming removed 2 bases at V and 6 bases at J, with 8 bases between. Nominal health characterized the donors when sampled, though unrecorded immune exposures were likely. The data originate from a study of cytomegalovirus exposure and HLA in healthy donors. Notes on the study in general: Analysis performed later found more than 15,000 TCR beta sequences associated with HLA alleles at 0.05 false discovery rate. Reportedly, diagnosis of cytomegalovirus status by the classifier showed high specificity and sensitivity.

Amplification used 60 Vbeta primers and 13 Jbeta primers. The table came from immunoSEQ multiplex PCR; TCRdb's copy has only in-frame clones and leaves some out. The table lists some 110,000 clones, 65% to 85% of them singletons. This receptor was taken from a man in his fifties in good health and CMV-seropositive. The sequencing sample was made of PBMCs. The V call is TRBV5-1, the J call TRBJ1-1; no definite D call. The CDR3 spells CASSLNEAEAFF. The CDR3 nucleotides read TGCGCCAGCAGCTTAAACGAGGCTGAAGCTTTCTTT.